This T cell receptor beta chain was retrieved from a study of shared clonotypes between healthy human individuals. General study points: The genetic and exposure-history diversity represented was limited by few donors.

The ends were cut back, 5 bases at V and 7 bases at J, with 17 bases in the middle. This CDR3 region has 14 residues. The germline CDR1 and CDR2 sequences are MNHEY and SMNVEV (reference sequence). As concerns this clone: Its antigen is as yet unknown.

The protocol was immunoSEQ multiplex PCR, while the TCRdb copy is restricted to in-frame clones and leaves out a portion. The sample contains about half a million clones, around 79% of which appear only once. Sequencing was performed on PBMCs. The TCR comes from a woman between 40 and 50 years old in good health. Some clones in this sample may be carry-over from other donors' samples. The V gene is TRBV27, the J gene TRBJ1-2; D ambiguous. The CDR3: CASSPSLGGSGYTF. CDR3 bases: TGTGCCAGCAGTCCTTCCCTGGGTGGATCTGGCTACACCTTC.